This TCR beta chain was profiled in a study of human T cells and chemical hapten exposure. This clonotype was counted many times. The V end was cut by 2 bases, the J end by 1 base, with 2 bases between. The CDR3 extends over 12 amino acids. The time point was: pre-sensitization, week 0. Treatment noted: therapeutic diphenylcyclopropenone sensitization with weekly scalp DPC. Each CDR3 protein is one row after TCRdb ran MiXCR on the RACE reads. The top ten hold 2.5% to 3% of the sample, which has about 380,000 distinct CDR3 sequences, 5.1% seen once. Sequenced here: whole blood, sampled in connection with sensitization to the hapten diphenylcyclopropenone (DPC). The chain is built from TRBV12-3 or TRBV12-4 and TRBJ1-1; D not certain. The receptor was derived from a woman between 45 and 60 years old with alopecia areata. Some clones in this sample may be carry-over from other donors' samples. Written as DNA, the CDR3 is TGTGCCAGCAGTTTATGGAACACTGAAGCTTTCTTT. Translating gives CASSLWNTEAFF.